One sample yielded the 29 T cell receptor beta chains listed below, sequenced in a study of T cells in localized non-small cell lung cancer. Sequencing was performed with immunoSEQ multiplex PCR; in TCRdb, only in-frame clones are kept and a portion is missing. The repertoire has just under 2,000 clones, under 30% of them found once; the top ten carry approximately 20%. Sequencing used normal lung tissue next to the tumor, obtained before any cancer treatment. The receptors derive from a woman aged 35-70 years with stage II lung adenocarcinoma.

The rearrangement links TRBV28 to TRBJ1-3; D may be TRBD1 (6 bases). Trimming pared 4 bases from V and 0 bases from J, leaving 16 bases between. CDR1 MDHEN and CDR2 SYDVKM come from the germline V gene. The CDR3 consists of 17 residues. CDR3 nucleotides: TGTGCCAGCAGTTCCCCAGGGGCGGGGACCTCTGGAAACACCATATATTTT. Protein sequence: CASSSPGAGTSGNTIYF. Supplemented by reference TRBV28 and TRBJ1-3, the full variable domain reads DVKVTQSSRYLVKRTGEKVFLECVQDMDHENMFWYRQDPGLGLRLIYFSYDVKMKEKGDIPEGYSVSREKKERFSLILESASTNQTSMYLCASSSPGAGTSGNTIYFGEGSWLTVV.

This clone is deemed medium-sized. V usage is TRBV9 and J usage is TRBJ2-5; D unclear. Trimming cost V 4 bases and J 7 bases, with 14 bases left between them. The length of the CDR3 is 13 residues. Germline CDR1 reads SGDLS; CDR2 reads YYNGEE. The CDR3 region is CASSPTRSGTQYF. CDR3 coding DNA: TGTGCCAGCAGCCCCACGAGGAGTGGGACCCAGTACTTC.

The V call is TRBV14, the J call TRBJ2-3, with TRBD2 as a possible D gene (6 bases). This CDR3 contains 14 residues. Trimming pared 1 base from V and 3 bases from J, leaving 8 bases between. Germline CDR1 SGHDN, CDR2 FVKESK. CDR3 protein: CASSQAGATDTQYF. The CDR3 nucleotides read TGTGCCAGCAGCCAAGCGGGAGCTACAGATACGCAGTATTTT.

By share, this clone counts as medium-sized (0.01 to 0.1%). The rearrangement joins TRBV11-3 to TRBJ1-5; no reliable D call. Trimming took 5 bases from V and 4 from J, leaving 18 bases between them. Germline V CDR1 and CDR2: SGHNT, YENEEA. The CDR3 spans 16 residues. CDR3 coding DNA: TGTGCCAGCAGCCAGTCGTTTACAAGGGTGAATCAGCCCCAGCATTTT. This sequence encodes CASSQSFTRVNQPQHF.

This clone is judged medium-sized. The CDR3 sequence is CASSLELAGVDTQYF. In DNA form, the CDR3 reads TGTGCCAGCAGCTTAGAACTAGCGGGAGTTGATACGCAGTATTTT. The rearrangement joins TRBV11-3 to TRBJ2-3; 11 bases are a match to TRBD2. The CDR3 totals 15 residues. Germline-derived CDR1 and CDR2 are SGHNT and YENEEA. Trimming cost V 0 bases and J 6 bases; bases outside gene matches: 2.

The V call is TRBV19, the J call TRBJ1-2, with 7 bases fitting TRBD1. V gave up 10 bases and J gave up 2 bases; unmatched junction bases: 4. This CDR3 is 12 amino acids long. Germline V gene lookup returns CDR1 LNHDA and CDR2 SQIVND (reference sequence). In DNA form, the CDR3 reads TGTGCCACCAAGGGACAGAACTATGGCTACACCTTC. Its translation is CATKGQNYGYTF.

By share, this clone ranks as medium-sized. This chain joins TRBV19 and TRBJ1-4; possible D gene TRBD1, 5 bases. Germline assignment: CDR1 LNHDA and CDR2 SQIVND (reference sequence). The V end lost 4 bases, the J end lost 11 bases, and 11 bases lay between the germline ends. This CDR3 is built from 12 residues. CDR3 in amino acids: CASSTSREKLFF. The CDR3 DNA sequence: TGTGCCAGTAGTACCAGCAGGGAGAAACTGTTTTTT.

This clone was counted only a few times. The chain couples TRBV6-8 to TRBJ1-1, with D tentatively TRBD1 (5 bases). The CDR3 runs to 15 residues. V shed 0 bases and J shed 1 base, with 9 bases lying between them. CDR1 and CDR2 (germline): MNHGY, SAAAGT. The CDR3 sequence is CASSYSPTGNTEAFF. CDR3 nucleotide sequence: TGTGCCAGCAGTTACTCGCCCACAGGGAACACTGAAGCTTTCTTT.

The chain uses TRBV28 and TRBJ1-4; no reliable D call. This CDR3 region has 14 residues. V lost 0 bases to trimming and J lost 8 bases, with 10 bases between them. Per germline, CDR1 MDHEN and CDR2 SYDVKM. The CDR3 spells CASSLWGIDEKLFF. The CDR3 DNA reads TGTGCCAGCAGTTTATGGGGTATTGACGAAAAACTGTTTTTT.

This clone was seen only a few times. The rearrangement links TRBV6-8 to TRBJ1-4, with 7 bases matching TRBD1. The CDR3 sequence is 14 residues long. The germline V gene has CDR1 MNHGY and CDR2 SAAAGT. With V trimmed by 6 bases and J by 7 bases, 8 bases remained unmatched. CDR3 DNA: TGTGCCAGCAGCGTTGACAGGGTTACTGAAAAACTGTTTTTT. This encodes CASSVDRVTEKLFF.

The CDR3: CATSKDGVKLTSYTF. The CDR3 DNA follows: TGTGCCACCAGCAAAGACGGAGTCAAGCTTACATCATACACCTTC. The gene calls are TRBV15 and TRBJ1-2; D is uncertain. Per the germline V gene, CDR1 is LNHNV and CDR2 is YYDKDF (reference sequence). This CDR3 region has 15 residues. The V end was cut by 4 bases, the J end by 11 bases, with 23 bases between.

This clone has just a few counts. V is TRBV7-2 and J is TRBJ1-1; D unresolved. CDR1 is SGHTA and CDR2 is FQGNSA in the germline V gene. The V end was cut by 6 bases, the J end by 0 bases, with 8 bases between. This CDR3 region has 13 residues. The CDR3 bases are TGTGCCAGCAGTCCTGAGATGAACACTGAAGCTTTCTTT. This gives the protein CASSPEMNTEAFF.

This clone was seen only a few times. This chain links TRBV4-1 with TRBJ1-5; D is ambiguous. The germline V gene has CDR1 MGHRA and CDR2 YSYEKL. Trimming stripped 4 bases from V and 2 bases from J, with 12 bases between. This CDR3 spans 15 amino acids. The CDR3 nucleotides are TGCGCCAGCAGCCCAAGAGCGGTGGGCAATCAGCCCCAGCATTTT. Amino acids: CASSPRAVGNQPQHF.

This rearrangement joins TRBV10-3 to TRBJ2-1; maybe TRBD2 (6 bases). Germline CDR1 and CDR2: ENHRY and SYGVKD. V was pared by 3 bases and J by 4 bases, with 10 bases between. This CDR3 spans 14 amino acids. The CDR3 loop is CAISDAGPYNEQFF. The CDR3 bases are TGTGCCATCAGTGACGCGGGACCTTACAATGAGCAGTTCTTC.

This clone was seen a few times. The chain carries TRBV19 and TRBJ1-6, with D unclear. Germline V lookup: CDR1 LNHDA, CDR2 SQIVND (reference sequence). The CDR3 spans 16 residues. V was pared by 0 bases and J by 10 bases, with 16 bases between. This CDR3 reads CASSIEPPRMGSPLHF. In DNA, the CDR3 is TGTGCCAGTAGTATAGAGCCTCCCAGGATGGGCTCACCCCTCCACTTT.

Judged by abundance, this clone is medium-sized. The J gene is TRBJ1-5, the V gene TRBV6-8, with a tentative D call TRBD1 (6 bases). The CDR3 loop spans 16 amino acids. V gave up 5 bases and J gave up 7 bases, with 21 bases separating them. The germline V gene has CDR1 MNHGY and CDR2 SAAAGT. CDR3 nucleotide sequence: TGTGCCAGCAGTCCCCGGGACACCCTTAGAGGGCAGCCCCAGCATTTT. As protein: CASSPRDTLRGQPQHF.

In this sample, this clone is medium-sized. The rearrangement joins TRBV11-3 to TRBJ2-5; no definite D call. The CDR3 length is 16 residues. Trimming took off 5 bases at V and 5 bases at J, with 21 bases between the two ends. Germline assignment: CDR1 SGHNT and CDR2 YENEEA. CDR3 sequence: CASSNEILVPQETQYF. CDR3 DNA sequence: TGTGCCAGCAGCAATGAAATACTGGTCCCCCAGGAGACCCAGTACTTC.

The rearrangement links TRBV28 to TRBJ2-7; 9 bases match TRBD2. The CDR3 totals 14 residues. Trimming removed 7 bases from V and 4 bases from J; junction bases left unmatched: 8. Germline V gene lookup returns CDR1 MDHEN and CDR2 SYDVKM. The CDR3 DNA follows: TGTGCCAGCAACCCGACTAGCGGACTATACGAGCAGTACTTC. Encoded protein: CASNPTSGLYEQYF.

This clone is medium-sized in the sample. CDR3 residues: CASSEGAASYEQYF. CDR3 nucleotide sequence: TGTGCCAGCAGCGAGGGGGCTGCCTCCTACGAGCAGTACTTC. The J gene is TRBJ2-7, the V gene TRBV9; TRBD1 agrees at 7 bases. Per germline, CDR1 SGDLS and CDR2 YYNGEE. The J segment lost 0 bases and the V segment lost 3 bases, leaving 3 bases of the junction unmatched. The CDR3 length is 14 residues.

Only a few counts were recorded for this clone. The V call is TRBV5-1, the J call TRBJ2-5; either TRBD1 or TRBD2 may fit D (5 bases each). The ends were cut back, 2 bases at V and 1 base at J, with 9 bases in the middle. The CDR3 length is 14 residues. In germline, CDR1 is SGHRS, CDR2 YFSETQ. CDR3 sequence: CASSFSGTQETQYF. CDR3 bases: TGCGCCAGCAGCTTTTCCGGGACCCAAGAGACCCAGTACTTC.

The V call is TRBV19, the J call TRBJ2-5, with TRBD2 matching over 9 bases. J was trimmed by 1 base and V by 5 bases; bases with no gene match: 2. CDR3 length equals 14 residues. CDR1 and CDR2 from the germline V gene are LNHDA and SQIVND (reference sequence). This CDR3 is CASSGGGAQETQYF. CDR3 nucleotides: TGTGCCAGTAGTGGCGGGGGGGCCCAAGAGACCCAGTACTTC.

This clone came up a few times. The rearrangement joins TRBV4-1 to TRBJ2-1, with D possibly matching TRBD2 (5 bases). The length of the CDR3 is 14 residues. Germline V gives CDR1 MGHRA, CDR2 YSYEKL. V was clipped by 6 bases and J by 5 bases, with 14 bases between them. In nucleotides, the CDR3 is TGCGCCAGCAGTCCCAGACTAACTGACAATGAGCAGTTCTTC. Translated: CASSPRLTDNEQFF.

This clone was counted only a few times. The chain combines TRBV6-8 with TRBJ1-2; the match to TRBD1 covers 10 bases. The CDR3 totals 15 residues. The J segment lost 4 bases and the V segment lost 7 bases, leaving 9 bases of the junction unmatched. Germline V gene sequence: CDR1 MNHGY, CDR2 SAAAGT. CDR3 DNA sequence: TGTGCCAGCACCCAGACAGGGGGCCCCGTCTATGGCTACACCTTC. This sequence encodes CASTQTGGPVYGYTF.

This clone is medium-sized. The V call is TRBV11-3, the J call TRBJ1-1; 10 bases line up with TRBD1. Trimming at V came to 3 bases and at J to 1 base, leaving 5 bases not matched to a gene. The germline V gene encodes CDR1 SGHNT and CDR2 YENEEA. This CDR3 region has 16 residues. CDR3 in amino acids: CASSLGQGFWNTEAFF. In nucleotides, the CDR3 is TGTGCCAGCAGCTTGGGACAGGGGTTTTGGAACACTGAAGCTTTCTTT.

The chain joins TRBV28 to TRBJ1-4; D gene ambiguous. Per the germline V gene, CDR1 is MDHEN and CDR2 is SYDVKM. This CDR3 has 14 amino acids. Trimming removed 7 bases at V and 7 bases at J, with 16 bases between. CDR3 region: CASTPPGEGEKLFF. CDR3 coding DNA: TGTGCCAGCACCCCTCCCGGGGAGGGTGAAAAACTGTTTTTT.

This clone has more than one count but fewer than ten. J is TRBJ1-1 and V is TRBV6-7; tentatively, D is TRBD1 (6 bases). TRBV6-7 qualifies as an ORF whose function is uncertain. V was shortened by 4 bases and J by 3 bases, with 9 bases between the two germline ends. The CDR3 runs 13 residues. The CDR3 DNA reads as TGTGCCAGCAGTTCAGGGGCCTACACTGAAGCTTTCTTT. Its protein product is CASSSGAYTEAFF.

In its sample, this clone was seen a few times. The chain is built from TRBV7-2 and TRBJ1-1; TRBD1 agrees at 7 bases. J was trimmed by 8 bases and V by 4 bases; bases with no gene match: 7. This CDR3 is 13 amino acids long. CDR1 is SGHTA and CDR2 is FQGNSA in the germline V gene. The CDR3 region has the DNA TGTGCCAGCAGCTCGGGACAGACTGGAGAAGCTTTCTTT. Protein product: CASSSGQTGEAFF.

The chain uses TRBV18 and TRBJ2-7; 10 nucleotides line up with TRBD1. V gave up 7 bases and J gave up 1 base; unmatched junction bases: 4. Germline-derived CDR1 and CDR2 are KGHSH and LQKENI. This CDR3 region has 14 residues. CDR3 protein: CASLPGQGSYEQYF. The CDR3, as DNA: TGTGCCAGCTTACCGGGACAGGGGTCCTACGAGCAGTACTTC.

Written as DNA, the CDR3 is TGTGCCAGCAGCCCCCCGGGCCGCAGGGATACGCAGTATTTT. The encoded protein is CASSPPGRRDTQYF. This sequence joins TRBV14 and TRBJ2-3; D gene unclear. Germline V gene data show CDR1 as SGHDN and CDR2 as FVKESK. The ends were cut back, 4 bases at V and 6 bases at J, with 14 bases in the middle. This CDR3 is built from 14 residues.